This entry features one T cell receptor beta chain sequence. MiXCR, run by TCRdb on the RT-PCR reads, gives a single entry per CDR3 protein. The table lists about 680,000 distinct CDR3 sequences, 14% of them singletons. The CDR3 runs to 16 residues. J lost 7 bases, V lost 5 bases, and 10 bases had no gene match. Germline loops: CDR1 ENHRY, CDR2 SYGVKD. The sequenced sample was memory CD4+ T cells from blood. This TCR came from a female donor in good health, serving as a healthy control. The chain recombines TRBV10-3 with TRBJ1-6, with 8 bases identical to TRBD1. The CDR3 loop reads CAISQQLGQGNSPLHF. CDR3 nucleotides: TGTGCCATCAGTCAACAACTAGGACAGGGAAATTCACCCCTCCACTTT.